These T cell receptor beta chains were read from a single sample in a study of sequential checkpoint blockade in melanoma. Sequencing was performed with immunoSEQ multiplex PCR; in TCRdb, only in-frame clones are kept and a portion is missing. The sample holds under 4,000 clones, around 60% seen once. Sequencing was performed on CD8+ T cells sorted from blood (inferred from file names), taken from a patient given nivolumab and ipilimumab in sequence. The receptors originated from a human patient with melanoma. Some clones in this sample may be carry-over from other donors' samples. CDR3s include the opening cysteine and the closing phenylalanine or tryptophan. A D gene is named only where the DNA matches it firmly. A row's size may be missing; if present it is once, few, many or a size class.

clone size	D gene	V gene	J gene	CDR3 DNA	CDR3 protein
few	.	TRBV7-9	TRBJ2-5	TGTGCCAGCAGCTTAGAACCCGGGGCCCAGTACTTC	CASSLEPGAQYF
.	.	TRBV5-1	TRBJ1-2	TGCGCCAGCAGCTTTGGACGGGGGGCCGTGGGCAATGGCTACACCTTC	CASSFGRGAVGNGYTF
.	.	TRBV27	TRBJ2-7	TGTGCCAGCAGTTCCACCGGGACAAACTCCTACGAGCAGTACTTC	CASSSTGTNSYEQYF
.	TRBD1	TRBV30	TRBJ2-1	TGTGCCTGGAGTGGGGACAGGGCCTACAATGAGCAGTTCTTC	CAWSGDRAYNEQFF
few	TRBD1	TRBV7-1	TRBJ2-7	TGTGCCAGCAGCTTGACAGGGGGGTACGAGCAGTACTTC	CASSLTGGYEQYF
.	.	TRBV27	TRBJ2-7	TGTGCCAGCAGTTTAAACGGGGGGCGCGAGCAGTACTTC	CASSLNGGREQYF
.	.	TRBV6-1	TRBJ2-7	TGTGCCAGTAACCAAGGGCCCAGGGGTTCCTACGAGCAGTACTTC	CASNQGPRGSYEQYF
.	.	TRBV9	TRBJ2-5	TGTGCCAGCAGCGTAGTCGCAGGATCTCAGCGGGAGACCCAGTACTTC	CASSVVAGSQRETQYF
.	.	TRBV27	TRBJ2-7	TGTGCCAGCGCGGTTTCCACCTACGAGCAGTACTTC	CASAVSTYEQYF
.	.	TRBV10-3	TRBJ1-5	TGTGCCATCAGTGAGCAGGGTCAGAGCAATCAGCCCCAGCATTTT	CAISEQGQSNQPQHF
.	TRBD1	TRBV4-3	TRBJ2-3	TGCGCCAGCAGCCAAATCCCGGGACAGGGGTTCGCAGATACGCAGTATTTT	CASSQIPGQGFADTQYF
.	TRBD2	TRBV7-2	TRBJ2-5	TGTGCCAGCAGCTCACCGGGACTAGCAGAGACCCAGTACTTC	CASSSPGLAETQYF
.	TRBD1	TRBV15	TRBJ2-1	TGTGCCACCAGCAGAGGTCAGTCAGGGGGCTCCTACAATGAGCAGTTCTTC	CATSRGQSGGSYNEQFF
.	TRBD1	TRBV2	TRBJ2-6	TGTGCCAGCAAAGGACAGGGCTCCCGCTCTGGGGCCAACGTCCTGACTTTC	CASKGQGSRSGANVLTF
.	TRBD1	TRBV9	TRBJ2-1	TGTGCCAGCAGCCCCCAGGCAACAGGGGGCTCCTACAATGAGCAGTTCTTC	CASSPQATGGSYNEQFF
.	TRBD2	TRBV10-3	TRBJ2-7	TGTGCCATCGGGGTGTTGACTAGCGGGCCGGGCGAGCAGTACTTC	CAIGVLTSGPGEQYF
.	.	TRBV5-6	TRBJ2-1	TGTGCCAGCAGCTTGTCAGGGGCGCAGGATGAGCAGTTCTTC	CASSLSGAQDEQFF
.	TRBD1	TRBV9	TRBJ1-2	TGTGCCAGCAGCGCCGACGGGACAGGGAACTATGGCTACACCTTC	CASSADGTGNYGYTF
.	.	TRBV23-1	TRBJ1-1	TGCGCCAGCAGTCAACTACCAAGGACAGAAATGAACACTGAAGCTTTCTTT	CASSQLPRTEMNTEAFF
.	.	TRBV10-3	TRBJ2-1	TGTGCCATCAGTGAGTCGGCAGTCTACAATGAGCAGTTCTTC	CAISESAVYNEQFF
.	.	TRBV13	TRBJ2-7	TGTGCCAGCAGCCCCCGGAGGGACCGCTACGAGCAGTACTTC	CASSPRRDRYEQYF
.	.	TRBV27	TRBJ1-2	TGTGCCAGCAGTGTACAGGGAGCTAACTATGGCTACACCTTC	CASSVQGANYGYTF
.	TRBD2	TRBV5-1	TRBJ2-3	TGCGCCAGCAGCTTGGGGGTTAGCGGGGGCACAGATACGCAGTATTTT	CASSLGVSGGTDTQYF
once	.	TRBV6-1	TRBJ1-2	TGTGCCAGCAGTGAAGCGTGGCAGGCTAACTATGGCTACACCTTC	CASSEAWQANYGYTF
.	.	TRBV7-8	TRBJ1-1	TGTGCCAGCAGCCCCGGGTTGAACACTGAAGCTTTCTTT	CASSPGLNTEAFF
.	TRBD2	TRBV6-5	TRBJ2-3	TGTGCCAGCAGTTACTCAGGGACTAGCGGTACAGATACGCAGTATTTT	CASSYSGTSGTDTQYF
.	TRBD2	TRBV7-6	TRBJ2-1	TGTGCCAGCAGCTCCATGGGGACTAGACTCGATGAGCAGTTCTTC	CASSSMGTRLDEQFF
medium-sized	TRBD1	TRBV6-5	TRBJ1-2	TGTGCCAGCAGTCCCCAGACAGGGGCGGCCTATGGCTACACCTTC	CASSPQTGAAYGYTF
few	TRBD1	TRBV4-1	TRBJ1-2	TGCGCCAGCAGCCAACCGGGACAGGGGGTAAATGGCTACACCTTC	CASSQPGQGVNGYTF
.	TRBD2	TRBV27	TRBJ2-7	TGTGCCAGCAGTGTGACTAGCGGGGGGGCCGACGAGCAGTACTTC	CASSVTSGGADEQYF
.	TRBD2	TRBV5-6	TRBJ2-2	TGTGCCAGCAGCGGCGGGGGGCCCGGGGAGCTGTTTTTT	CASSGGGPGELFF
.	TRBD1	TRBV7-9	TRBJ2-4	TGTGCCAGTAGACAGGGGACCAAAAACATTCAGTACTTC	CASRQGTKNIQYF
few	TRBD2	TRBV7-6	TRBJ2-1	TGTGCCAGCAGCCCCAGGAGACTAGCGGGGACCTACAATGAGCAGTTCTTC	CASSPRRLAGTYNEQFF
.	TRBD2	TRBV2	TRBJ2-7	TGTGCCAGCAGTTACTTTTCGACTAGCGGGGGCTACGAGCAGTACTTC	CASSYFSTSGGYEQYF
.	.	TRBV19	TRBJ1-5	TGTGCCAGTAGTAGGAGTAGAGATAGCAATCAGCCCCAGCATTTT	CASSRSRDSNQPQHF
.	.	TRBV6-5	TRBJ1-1	TGTGCCAGCAGTTATTTACAACCGAACACTGAAGCTTTCTTT	CASSYLQPNTEAFF
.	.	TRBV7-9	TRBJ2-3	TGTGCCAGCAGCCCGTTTGCAGGGGGCACAGATACGCAGTATTTT	CASSPFAGGTDTQYF
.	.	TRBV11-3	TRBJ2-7	TGTGCCAGCAGCTCCTCAGGGACTGGCGAGCAGTACTTC	CASSSSGTGEQYF
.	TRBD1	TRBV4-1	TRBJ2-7	TGCGCCAGCAGCCAAGAGGGCGGGACAGGGGGAAACTACGAGCAGTACTTC	CASSQEGGTGGNYEQYF
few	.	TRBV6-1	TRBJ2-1	TGTGCCAGCAGTGCCGGGACATTTTATGGCTATGAGCAGTTCTTC	CASSAGTFYGYEQFF
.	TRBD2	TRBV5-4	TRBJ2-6	TGTGCCAGCAGCCAACGGACTAGCGCCAGTGGGGCCAACGTCCTGACTTTC	CASSQRTSASGANVLTF